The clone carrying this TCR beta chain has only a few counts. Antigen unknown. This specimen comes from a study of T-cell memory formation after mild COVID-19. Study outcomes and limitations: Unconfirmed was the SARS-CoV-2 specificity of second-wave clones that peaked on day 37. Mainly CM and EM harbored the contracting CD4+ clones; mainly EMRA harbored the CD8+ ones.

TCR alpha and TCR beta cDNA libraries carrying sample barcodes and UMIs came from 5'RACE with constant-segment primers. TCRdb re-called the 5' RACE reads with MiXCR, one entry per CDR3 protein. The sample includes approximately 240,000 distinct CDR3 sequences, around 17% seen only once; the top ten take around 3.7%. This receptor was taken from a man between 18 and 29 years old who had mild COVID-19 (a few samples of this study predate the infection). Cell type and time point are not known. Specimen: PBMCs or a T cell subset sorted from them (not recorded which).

The CDR3 reads CASSLARPRESYEQYF. The DNA for the CDR3 is TGCGCCAGCAGCTTGGCCCGTCCGCGGGAGTCCTACGAGCAGTACTTC. The V and J genes are TRBV5-1 and TRBJ2-7; 7 bases agree with TRBD2. Unmatched junction bases numbered 7, after V lost 0 bases and J lost 1 base. This CDR3 has 16 residues. Germline V gene sequence: CDR1 SGHRS, CDR2 YFSETQ.